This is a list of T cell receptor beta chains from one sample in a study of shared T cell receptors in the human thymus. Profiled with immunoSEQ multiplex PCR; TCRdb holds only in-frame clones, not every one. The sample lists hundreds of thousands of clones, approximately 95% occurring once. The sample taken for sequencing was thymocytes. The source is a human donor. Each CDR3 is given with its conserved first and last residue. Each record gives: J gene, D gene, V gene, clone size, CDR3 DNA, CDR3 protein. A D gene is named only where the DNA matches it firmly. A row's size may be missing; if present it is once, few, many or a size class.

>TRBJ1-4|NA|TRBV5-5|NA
TGTGCCAGCAGCCGAGCTATGTGGGAAACTAATGAAAAACTGTTTTTT
CASSRAMWETNEKLFF
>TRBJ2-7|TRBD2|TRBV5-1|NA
TGCGCCAGCAGCAACGGGACAGAACTTAGAACTAGCGGGGTCTACGAGCAGTACTTC
CASSNGTELRTSGVYEQYF
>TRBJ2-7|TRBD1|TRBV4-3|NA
TGCGCCAGCAGCCAAGATGAGAATCGAGGGGGCGCGACCTACGAGCAGTACTTC
CASSQDENRGGATYEQYF
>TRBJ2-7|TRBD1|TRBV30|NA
TGTGCCTGGAGTCCTACAGGAGGTCCAGGGGGAGACTACGAGCAGTACTTC
CAWSPTGGPGGDYEQYF
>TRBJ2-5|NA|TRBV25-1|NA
TGTGCCAGCAGCGATCAGGGCCGAGGGGATACCCAGTACTTC
CASSDQGRGDTQYF
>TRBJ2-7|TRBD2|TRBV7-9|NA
TGTGCCAGCAGCTCTCGGACTAGCGACTCCTACGAGCAGTACTTC
CASSSRTSDSYEQYF
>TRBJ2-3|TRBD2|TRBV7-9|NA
TGTGCCAGCAGCCCAGCGGGAGGCCCAGATACGCAGTATTTT
CASSPAGGPDTQYF
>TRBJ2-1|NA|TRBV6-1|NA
TGTGCCAGCAGTGTCCTTAGATGGAACCTCTCCTACAATGAGCAGTTCTTC
CASSVLRWNLSYNEQFF
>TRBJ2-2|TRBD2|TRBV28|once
TGTGCCAGCAGGTCGCAGGAGAGCGGGAGGATCGGGGAGCTGTTTTTT
CASRSQESGRIGELFF
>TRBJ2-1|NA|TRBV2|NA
TGTGCCTGGGGTACTGGTGAGCAGTTCTTC
CAWGTGEQFF
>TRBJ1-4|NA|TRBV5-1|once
TGCGCCAGCAGCTTGGATGGGCACCTTGCAACTAATGAAAAACTGTTTTTT
CASSLDGHLATNEKLFF
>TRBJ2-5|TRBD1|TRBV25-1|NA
TGTGCCAGCAGTGATCCAGGGGGCGCGGAGACCCAGTACTTC
CASSDPGGAETQYF
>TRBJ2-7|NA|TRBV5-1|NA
TGCGCCAGCAGCTTGGACGGGGAATACGAGCAGTACTTC
CASSLDGEYEQYF
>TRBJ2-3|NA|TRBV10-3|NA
TGTGCCATCAGTCCGGGTTTCACAGATACGCAGTATTTT
CAISPGFTDTQYF
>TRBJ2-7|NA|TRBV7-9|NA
TGTGCCAGCAGCATCGGGGGGCTAGCCCTACTCTACGAGCAGTACTTC
CASSIGGLALLYEQYF
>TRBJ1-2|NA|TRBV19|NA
TGTGCCACCTCGAACCGGGAATATGGCTACACCTTC
CATSNREYGYTF
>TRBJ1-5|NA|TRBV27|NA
TGTGCCAGCTCCCAAGGTTGGGGGGAATTCGGTCAGCCCCAGCATTTT
CASSQGWGEFGQPQHF
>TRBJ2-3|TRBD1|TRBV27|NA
TGTGCCAGCAGTTTACGGGACAGGGGCACAGATACGCAGTATTTT
CASSLRDRGTDTQYF
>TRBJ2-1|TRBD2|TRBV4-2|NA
TGTGCCAGCAGCCTAAATCGGACTAGCGCCGGCAATGAGCAGTTCTTC
CASSLNRTSAGNEQFF
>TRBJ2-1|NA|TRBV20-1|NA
TGCAGTGCTAGGCTTCAGGATGAGCAGTTCTTC
CSARLQDEQFF
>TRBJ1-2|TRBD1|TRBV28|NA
TGTGCCAGCACCGAGATACAGGGGCCCCTATATGGCTACACCTTC
CASTEIQGPLYGYTF
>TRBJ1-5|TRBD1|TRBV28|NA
TGTGCCAGCAGTCTCTTGACAGGGCCGGTCAATCAGCCCCAGCATTTT
CASSLLTGPVNQPQHF
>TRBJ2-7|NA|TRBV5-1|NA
TGCGCCAGCAGCTTAATTCCCCCGGACAGCTACTACGAGCAGTACTTC
CASSLIPPDSYYEQYF
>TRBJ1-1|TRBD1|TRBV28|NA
TGTGCCAGCAAAATACCCTCCGGGACAGGGGTGAGAAAGAACACTGAAGCTTTCTTT
CASKIPSGTGVRKNTEAFF
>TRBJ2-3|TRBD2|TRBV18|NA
TGTGCCAGCTCACCAGGGGCGGGAGGGCCTGGAGATACGCAGTATTTT
CASSPGAGGPGDTQYF
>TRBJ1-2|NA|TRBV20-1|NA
TGCAGTGCTAGAGATCTGAAACACACCTTC
CSARDLKHTF
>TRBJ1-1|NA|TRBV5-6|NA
TGTGCCAGCAGCCTCCAATACACTGAAGCTTTCTTT
CASSLQYTEAFF
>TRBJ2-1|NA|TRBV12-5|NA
TGTGCTAGTGGTTTGAGGGGCCGCAGCTCCTACAATGAGCAGTTCTTC
CASGLRGRSSYNEQFF
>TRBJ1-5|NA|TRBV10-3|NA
TGTGCCATCAGCCCCAGGGGACTCAATCAGCCCCAGCATTTT
CAISPRGLNQPQHF
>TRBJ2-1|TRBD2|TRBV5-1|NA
TGCGCCAGCAGCCCCCTGCTCCGACCGGGGGGAGCAGGCAATGAGCAGTTCTTC
CASSPLLRPGGAGNEQFF
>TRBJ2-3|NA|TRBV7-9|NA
TGTGCCAGCAGCTTAGCGAGCTCAGATACGCAGTATTTT
CASSLASSDTQYF
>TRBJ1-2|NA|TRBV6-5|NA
TGTGCCAGCAGTTACTTTTTACGGGGAGGCTACACCTTC
CASSYFLRGGYTF
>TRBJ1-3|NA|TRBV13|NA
TGTGCCAGCAGCCCGTCGGACGGCTCTGGAAACACCATATATTTT
CASSPSDGSGNTIYF
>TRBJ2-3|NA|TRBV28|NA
TGTGCCAGCAATGACATGGCAGCCACTAGCACAGATACGCAGTATTTT
CASNDMAATSTDTQYF
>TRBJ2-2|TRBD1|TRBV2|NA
TGTGCCAGCATTGTACAGGGGTGGTCGAACACCGGGGAGCTGTTTTTT
CASIVQGWSNTGELFF
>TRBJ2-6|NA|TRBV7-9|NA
TGTGCCAGCAGCTTCTCTGTCGGCTCTGGGGCCAACGTCCTGACTTTC
CASSFSVGSGANVLTF
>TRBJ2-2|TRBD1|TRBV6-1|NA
TGTGCCAGCAGTGAAGCGCTTCAGGGACAGGGGGGAACCGGGGAGCTGTTTTTT
CASSEALQGQGGTGELFF
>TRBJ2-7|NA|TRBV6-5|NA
TGTGCCAGCAGTTACAATAAGGCAGGAACCACCTACGAGCAGTACTTC
CASSYNKAGTTYEQYF
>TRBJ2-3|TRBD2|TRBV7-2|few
TGTGCCAGCAGACCGACTAGCGGGAGGCTCACAGATACGCAGTATTTT
CASRPTSGRLTDTQYF
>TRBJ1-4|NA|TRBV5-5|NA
TGTGCCAGCAGCCTAGGGGGGTTGGCAGGGTGGCATGAAAAACTGTTTTTT
CASSLGGLAGWHEKLFF
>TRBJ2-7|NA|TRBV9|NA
TGTGCCAGCAGCGTACCGTCCTACGAGCAGTACTTC
CASSVPSYEQYF
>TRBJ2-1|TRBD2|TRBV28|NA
TGTGCCAGCAGGCCAGCCAGGACTAGCGGGATGAGCTCCTACAATGAGCAGTTCTTC
CASRPARTSGMSSYNEQFF
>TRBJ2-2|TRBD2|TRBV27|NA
TGTGCCAGCAGCTCGCGACTAGCGATCACCGGGGAGCTGTTTTTT
CASSSRLAITGELFF
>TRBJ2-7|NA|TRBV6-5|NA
TGTGCCAGCAGCCCCGGATTGGCTGGGGGCGAGCAGTACTTC
CASSPGLAGGEQYF
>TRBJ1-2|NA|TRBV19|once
TGTGCCAGTAGTATAGAATTTTCGGGGGCCTCGGCTAACTATGGCTACACCTTC
CASSIEFSGASANYGYTF
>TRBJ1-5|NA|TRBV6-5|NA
TGTGCCAGCAGGGAAAGTAGCAATCAGCCCCAGCATTTT
CASRESSNQPQHF
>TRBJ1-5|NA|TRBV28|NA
TGTGCCAGCAGGATGGACTCTAATCAGCCCCAGCATTTT
CASRMDSNQPQHF
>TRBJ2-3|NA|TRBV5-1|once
TGCGCCAGCAGCTCGTTAGCGGTGAGTGGAACAGATACGCAGTATTTT
CASSSLAVSGTDTQYF
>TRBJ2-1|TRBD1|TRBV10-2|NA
TGCGCCAGCAGGAGCCAACAGGGGCTCGACAATGAGCAGTTCTTC
CASRSQQGLDNEQFF
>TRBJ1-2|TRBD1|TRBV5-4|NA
TGTGCCAGCCAACCAACGGGACAGGGGCCGCTCTATGGCTACACCTTC
CASQPTGQGPLYGYTF
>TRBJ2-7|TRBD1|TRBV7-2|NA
TGTGCCAGCCCCACGGCAGGGGGCGGCTCCTACGAGCAGTACTTC
CASPTAGGGSYEQYF
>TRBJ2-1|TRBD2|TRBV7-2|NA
TGTGCCAGCAGCTTAGTTCCGCGGGAGGGGAACAATGAGCAGTTCTTC
CASSLVPREGNNEQFF
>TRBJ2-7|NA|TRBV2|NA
TGTGCCAGCACGGGGGTGCCCTACGAGCAGTACTTC
CASTGVPYEQYF
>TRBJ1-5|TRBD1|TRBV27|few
TGTGCCAGCTCCCGAAGGACAGGAAATAGCAATCAGCCCCAGCATTTT
CASSRRTGNSNQPQHF